This T cell receptor (beta chain) was identified in a study of T-cell memory formation after mild COVID-19. Whole-study context: TCR clusters largely stayed donor specific.

Barcoded TCR alpha and TCR beta cDNA libraries with UMIs came from 5'RACE using constant-segment primers. MiXCR, applied by TCRdb to the 5' RACE reads, yields one record per CDR3 protein. This sample yields approximately 350,000 distinct CDR3 sequences, of which 10% to 15% are seen a single time; 20% to 25% belongs to the top ten. The table lists this clonotype with a few counts. The V gene's germline CDR1 is MNHNS and CDR2 SASEGT. The CDR3 length is 10 residues. V lost 6 bases and J lost 6, with 6 bases in between. The origin of this receptor is a young man who had mild COVID-19 (a few samples of this study predate the infection). Cell type and time point are not known. The chain recombines TRBV6-1 with TRBJ2-7, with D tentatively TRBD1 (5 bases). Sequencing was done on a sample of PBMCs or a T cell subset sorted from them (not recorded which). The CDR3 DNA sequence: TGTGCCAGCAGCCAGGGCGAGCAGTACGTC. Translated, it gives CASSQGEQYV.